The clone carrying this T cell receptor beta chain was counted a few times. Its antigen is currently unknown. Healthy Caucasian donors formed the entire cohort. The entry originates in a study of identical twins. Broader study findings: Diverse VJ usage suggested most zero-insertion clonotypes were not invariant T cells.

Each CDR3 protein is one row after TCRdb ran MiXCR on the 5' RACE reads. The sample contains about 690,000 distinct CDR3 sequences, 6.1% of which appear only once. This TCR was recovered from a man aged 18 to 35 in good health. Sequencing was carried out using naive T cells sorted from blood.

CDR3 coding DNA: TGCAGCGTTCCACAGGGCTACTATGGCTACACCTTC. It encodes CSVPQGYYGYTF. The J gene is TRBJ1-2, the V gene TRBV29-1; D is possibly TRBD1 (6 bases). The CDR3 consists of 12 residues. Germline assignment: CDR1 SQVTM and CDR2 ANQGSEA. V was cut by 5 bases and J by 3 bases, with 10 bases left in between.